This is a list of T cell receptor beta chains from one sample in a study of cytomegalovirus exposure and HLA in healthy donors. Here immunoSEQ multiplex PCR was the method, and the copy in TCRdb shows in-frame clones only, minus some. This table has about 130,000 clones, around two thirds appearing once. Specimen: PBMCs. These receptors came from a man younger than 30 in good health and CMV-seropositive. Both conserved end residues are part of each CDR3. A D gene is named only where the DNA matches it firmly. Size is omitted from some rows. Given values are once, few, many or a class for expanded clones.

D: .; size: .; J: TRBJ1-3; V: TRBV9; length: 16; DNA: TGTGCCAGCAGCGTATCCCCGGAGGTCTCTGGAAACACCATATATTTT; CDR3: CASSVSPEVSGNTIYF
D: .; size: .; J: TRBJ1-6; V: TRBV28; length: 14; DNA: TGTGCCAGCAGTCTCCTCCGGGGTGGGTCACCCCTCCACTTT; CDR3: CASSLLRGGSPLHF
D: TRBD1; size: .; J: TRBJ2-7; V: TRBV30; length: 14; DNA: TGTGCCTGGAGTGTATCAGGGGGCTCCTACGAGCAGTACTTC; CDR3: CAWSVSGGSYEQYF
D: TRBD2; size: .; J: TRBJ2-7; V: TRBV28; length: 14; DNA: TGTGCCATCACAACGGGCCTAGCGGGAGGTCCCTTGTACTTC; CDR3: CAITTGLAGGPLYF
D: .; size: .; J: TRBJ2-1; V: TRBV5-1; length: 15; DNA: TGCGCCAGCAGCTTGGTGGACAGCTCCTACAATGAGCAGTTCTTC; CDR3: CASSLVDSSYNEQFF
D: .; size: .; J: TRBJ2-1; V: TRBV13; length: 16; DNA: TGTGCCAGCAGCCCCATGAGGGGGTTCGCAAACGGTGAGCAGTTCTTC; CDR3: CASSPMRGFANGEQFF
D: TRBD1; size: .; J: TRBJ2-3; V: TRBV2; length: 15; DNA: TGTGCCAGAGGCGGACAGGGACAAAGCACAGATACGCAGTATTTT; CDR3: CARGGQGQSTDTQYF
D: TRBD1; size: .; J: TRBJ2-3; V: TRBV29-1; length: 16; DNA: TGCAGCGTCTCTGGGGGACAGGGGACCCACACAGATACGCAGTATTTT; CDR3: CSVSGGQGTHTDTQYF
D: .; size: .; J: TRBJ2-1; V: TRBV9; length: 13; DNA: TGTGCCAGCAGCGTAGTACAGGGCAATGAGCAGTTCTTC; CDR3: CASSVVQGNEQFF
D: TRBD1; size: .; J: TRBJ1-6; V: TRBV4-2; length: 15; DNA: TGTGCCAGCAGCCCCTGGACAGGGGGCAGATCACCCCTCCACTTT; CDR3: CASSPWTGGRSPLHF
D: TRBD1; size: .; J: TRBJ2-5; V: TRBV15; length: 15; DNA: TGTGCCACCAGCACCCGGGACAGGGCCCAAGAGACCCAGTACTTC; CDR3: CATSTRDRAQETQYF
D: .; size: .; J: TRBJ2-1; V: TRBV29-1; length: 15; DNA: TGCAGCGACGATACCACAGGGACGTCCTACAATGAGCAGTTCTTC; CDR3: CSDDTTGTSYNEQFF
D: .; size: once; J: TRBJ1-2; V: TRBV19; length: 11; DNA: TGTGCCAGGTCACAGGGTAATGGCTACACCTTC; CDR3: CARSQGNGYTF
D: .; size: few; J: TRBJ2-7; V: TRBV7-9; length: 12; DNA: TGTGCCAGCAGCGAAACATTTTCCGAGCAGTACTTC; CDR3: CASSETFSEQYF
D: TRBD2; size: .; J: TRBJ2-3; V: TRBV28; length: 15; DNA: TGTGCCAGCAGTTATTCTAGCGGGCCCACAGATACGCAGTATTTT; CDR3: CASSYSSGPTDTQYF
D: TRBD2; size: .; J: TRBJ2-5; V: TRBV29-1; length: 13; DNA: TGCAGCGCCCCACTAGCGGGCAAAGAGACCCAGTACTTC; CDR3: CSAPLAGKETQYF
D: TRBD1; size: .; J: TRBJ2-3; V: TRBV28; length: 17; DNA: TGTGCCAGCAGCTACGGACTGGCAGGGGGAGGCACAGATACGCAGTATTTT; CDR3: CASSYGLAGGGTDTQYF
D: .; size: .; J: TRBJ2-5; V: TRBV2; length: 15; DNA: TGTGCCAGCAGTGAAATGGTGAGGAGGGAAGAGACCCAGTACTTC; CDR3: CASSEMVRREETQYF
D: .; size: .; J: TRBJ1-1; V: TRBV29-1; length: 15; DNA: TGCAGCGTTGGGGGGCCGGGACACATGAACACTGAAGCTTTCTTT; CDR3: CSVGGPGHMNTEAFF
D: .; size: .; J: TRBJ1-2; V: TRBV19; length: 14; DNA: TGTGCCAGTACCGGGGAACGGTTAGGTTATGGCTACACCTTC; CDR3: CASTGERLGYGYTF
D: .; size: .; J: TRBJ2-1; V: TRBV6-5; length: 15; DNA: TGTGCCAGCCACATCGGACGGGGAGAGAACAATGAGCAGTTCTTC; CDR3: CASHIGRGENNEQFF
D: .; size: few; J: TRBJ1-2; V: TRBV29-1; length: 13; DNA: TGCAGCGTTGAACTCGGACAGAACTATGGCTACACCTTC; CDR3: CSVELGQNYGYTF
D: .; size: .; J: TRBJ2-6; V: TRBV28; length: 17; DNA: TGTGCCAGCACTAGAGATATCCGGGGCTCTGGGGCCAACGTCCTGACTTTC; CDR3: CASTRDIRGSGANVLTF
D: .; size: .; J: TRBJ1-3; V: TRBV27; length: 15; DNA: TGTGCCAGCAGTTGGCGCCGGGACTCTGGAAACACCATATATTTT; CDR3: CASSWRRDSGNTIYF
D: .; size: .; J: TRBJ2-3; V: TRBV19; length: 13; DNA: TGTGCCAGTAGTTGGACTATTACAGATACGCAGTATTTT; CDR3: CASSWTITDTQYF
D: TRBD2; size: .; J: TRBJ2-7; V: TRBV7-7; length: 18; DNA: TGTGCTAGCAGCCTACCGGGACTAGCGGGAGATAGCTCCTACGAGCAGTACTTC; CDR3: CASSLPGLAGDSSYEQYF
D: TRBD2; size: .; J: TRBJ2-7; V: TRBV4-2; length: 15; DNA: TGTGCCAGCAGCCGGGGACTAGCGGAGACCTACGAGCAGTACTTC; CDR3: CASSRGLAETYEQYF
D: .; size: .; J: TRBJ2-1; V: TRBV10-3; length: 16; DNA: TGTGCCATCAGTGATGAGGACGGGAGCTCCTACAATGAGCAGTTCTTC; CDR3: CAISDEDGSSYNEQFF
D: .; size: .; J: TRBJ2-2; V: TRBV7-9; length: 13; DNA: TGTGCCAGCAGCCCTTTTATAACCGGGGAGCTGTTTTTT; CDR3: CASSPFITGELFF
D: TRBD1; size: .; J: TRBJ2-1; V: TRBV28; length: 15; DNA: TGTGCCAGCAGCCCAGGGACAGGGGCCTACAATGAGCAGTTCTTC; CDR3: CASSPGTGAYNEQFF
D: .; size: .; J: TRBJ2-6; V: TRBV30; length: 13; DNA: TGTGCCTGGACAGGCTCTGGGGCCAACGTCCTGACTTTC; CDR3: CAWTGSGANVLTF
D: TRBD1; size: once; J: TRBJ2-4; V: TRBV29-1; length: 14; DNA: TGCAGCGTTGCCCCCCTGACAGGGGAGTACATTCAGTACTTC; CDR3: CSVAPLTGEYIQYF
D: .; size: .; J: TRBJ1-1; V: TRBV28; length: 15; DNA: TGTGCCAGCAGTACTTGGGGGGGGGTATCGATGGATGCTTTCTTT; CDR3: CASSTWGGVSMDAFF
D: TRBD1; size: many; J: TRBJ2-3; V: TRBV5-5; length: 18; DNA: TGTGCCAGCAGCCGTCTAATCTCGGACAGGGTTGTCACAGATACGCAGTATTTT; CDR3: CASSRLISDRVVTDTQYF
D: TRBD2; size: .; J: TRBJ2-5; V: TRBV7-9; length: 16; DNA: TGTGCCAGCAGCTTCTCCGGGACTAGCCTTCAAGAGACCCAGTACTTC; CDR3: CASSFSGTSLQETQYF
D: TRBD1; size: .; J: TRBJ1-5; V: TRBV27; length: 15; DNA: TGTGCCAGCAGTTTAGGGACAGGGGGGAATCAGCCCCAGCATTTT; CDR3: CASSLGTGGNQPQHF
D: .; size: .; J: TRBJ2-1; V: TRBV4-3; length: 17; DNA: TGCGCCAGCAGCCAAGATCTGAGGACAAGGACTAACAATGAGCAGTTCTTC; CDR3: CASSQDLRTRTNNEQFF
D: TRBD2; size: .; J: TRBJ2-5; V: TRBV28; length: 15; DNA: TGTGCCAGCAGTCTATTTACTAGCGGGGGGTGGACCCAGTACTTC; CDR3: CASSLFTSGGWTQYF
D: .; size: .; J: TRBJ2-7; V: TRBV5-1; length: 12; DNA: TGCGCCAGCAGGGAGGGGACCGACGAGCAGTACTTC; CDR3: CASREGTDEQYF
D: .; size: .; J: TRBJ1-2; V: TRBV29-1; length: 14; DNA: TGCAGCGTTGATTCTCGGGGAGGTAACTATGGCTACACCTTC; CDR3: CSVDSRGGNYGYTF
D: TRBD1; size: .; J: TRBJ1-4; V: TRBV6-5; length: 14; DNA: TGTGCCAGCAGGGTGGGACAGTTAGGGGAAAAACTGTTTTTT; CDR3: CASRVGQLGEKLFF
D: .; size: once; J: TRBJ1-6; V: TRBV9; length: 15; DNA: TGTGCCAGCAGCGTAGGCTTCGGCTATAATTCACCCCTCCACTTT; CDR3: CASSVGFGYNSPLHF
D: .; size: .; J: TRBJ2-5; V: TRBV7-9; length: 16; DNA: TGTGCCAGCAGCTGGGGTACGGGGTCCCAACAAGAGACCCAGTACTTC; CDR3: CASSWGTGSQQETQYF
D: .; size: .; J: TRBJ2-3; V: TRBV27; length: 13; DNA: TGTGCCAGCAGTTTGGTCGGGGGTGATACGCAGTATTTT; CDR3: CASSLVGGDTQYF
D: .; size: .; J: TRBJ1-1; V: TRBV7-9; length: 15; DNA: TGTGCCAGCAGCCCAATCTCGGGGTGGTACACTGAAGCTTTCTTT; CDR3: CASSPISGWYTEAFF
D: .; size: .; J: TRBJ1-2; V: TRBV5-6; length: 15; DNA: TGTGCCAGCAGACCTCCGGGACTGGGCGGCTATGGCTACACCTTC; CDR3: CASRPPGLGGYGYTF
D: .; size: .; J: TRBJ2-7; V: TRBV28; length: 16; DNA: TGTGCCAGCAGTTTAGTCGGGTCGTATCTTCCCGTCGAGCAGTACTTC; CDR3: CASSLVGSYLPVEQYF
D: .; size: .; J: TRBJ2-1; V: TRBV18; length: 11; DNA: TGTGCCAGCTCACCCAGGGATGAGCAGTTCTTC; CDR3: CASSPRDEQFF
D: TRBD1; size: .; J: TRBJ2-3; V: TRBV6-6; length: 16; DNA: TGTGCCAGCAGCCTAGGGACAGGGTATAGCACAGATACGCAGTATTTT; CDR3: CASSLGTGYSTDTQYF
D: .; size: .; J: TRBJ1-1; V: TRBV9; length: 13; DNA: TGTGCCAGCAGCCCTAGCGGGCAGTTTGAAGCTTTCTTT; CDR3: CASSPSGQFEAFF